This TCR beta chain was sequenced in a study of blood T cell repertoires in COVID-19. Study details: Italy, Spain and the United States were the sources of the convalescent and acute COVID-19 samples. The analysed material was cDNA or gDNA that came from T cells, B-cell-depleted T cells, or PBMCs.

Per the study methods: Amplification of reference gene primers was used by the study to estimate nucleated cell counts. Some clones are missing from TCRdb's copy, which holds only in-frame ones; the method was immunoSEQ multiplex PCR. The V and J calls and clone size come from that table; D and trimming were worked out from the DNA. In the table there are just over 650,000 clones, 70% to 90% of which are singletons. The CDR3 consists of 13 residues. V was clipped by 3 bases and J by 6 bases, with 10 bases between them. Sequencing used peripheral blood. The J gene is TRBJ2-3, the V gene TRBV12-3 or TRBV12-4; D perhaps matches TRBD2 (5 bases). This clonotype was obtained from a woman younger than 35 with acute or convalescent COVID-19. The CDR3 is CASSLSQRDTQYF. The DNA for the CDR3 is TGTGCCAGCAGTTTGAGTCAGCGGGATACGCAGTATTTT.